This T cell receptor (beta chain) was recorded in a study of beta chain features in type 1 diabetes. Overall study results and limits: A PCR bias possibly favoring shorter templates would apply equally to patients and controls. Significant though moderate, a shortening of TCRB CDR3s appeared in all four CD4+ subsets of Type 1 diabetes patients.

Once sorted, every population was more than 98% pure. Isolated RNA was reverse transcribed in full, so expressed TCRB transcripts were sequenced. TCRdb keeps only in-frame clones here, not all; method: immunoSEQ multiplex PCR. The sample records 850,000 to 900,000 clones, under 20% being singletons. Points on this clone: Its antigen is still unknown.

Germline loops: CDR1 MDHEN, CDR2 SYDVKM. The V gene end was trimmed by 6 bases and the J gene end by 6 bases; junction bases not matched to a gene: 17. This CDR3 has 17 residues. Sequenced sample: naive CD4+ T cells from blood. The clonotype was recovered from a woman under 30 in good health. V usage is TRBV28 and J usage is TRBJ2-7, with TRBD1 identical over 10 bases. The DNA for the CDR3 is TGTGCCAGCAGACCACGACAGGGGACAGGGGAAAGCGTCGAGCAGTACTTC. Translation: CASRPRQGTGESVEQYF. Combining the CDR3 with reference TRBV28 and TRBJ2-7 gives the whole variable domain DVKVTQSSRYLVKRTGEKVFLECVQDMDHENMFWYRQDPGLGLRLIYFSYDVKMKEKGDIPEGYSVSREKKERFSLILESASTNQTSMYLCASRPRQGTGESVEQYFGPGTRLTVT.